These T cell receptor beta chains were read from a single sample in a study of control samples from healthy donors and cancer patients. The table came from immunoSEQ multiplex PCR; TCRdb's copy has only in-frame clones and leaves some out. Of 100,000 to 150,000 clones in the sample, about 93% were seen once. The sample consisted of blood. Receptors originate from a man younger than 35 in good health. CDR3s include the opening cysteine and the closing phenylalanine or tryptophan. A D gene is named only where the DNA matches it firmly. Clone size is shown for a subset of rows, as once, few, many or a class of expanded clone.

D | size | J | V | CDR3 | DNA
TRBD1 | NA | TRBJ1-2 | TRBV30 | CAWSDGTANYGYTF | TGTGCCTGGAGTGACGGGACAGCGAACTATGGCTACACCTTC
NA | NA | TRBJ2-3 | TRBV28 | CASTSAWGAEDTQYF | TGTGCCAGCACCTCGGCATGGGGGGCGGAAGATACGCAGTATTTT
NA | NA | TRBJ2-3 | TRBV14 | CASSQAGTDTQYF | TGTGCCAGCAGCCAAGCGGGGACAGATACGCAGTATTTT
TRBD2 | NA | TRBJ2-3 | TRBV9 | CASSGGLAGGGWATDTQYF | TGTGCCAGCAGCGGAGGACTAGCGGGAGGAGGGTGGGCCACAGATACGCAGTATTTT
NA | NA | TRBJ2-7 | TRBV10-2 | CASSGPINYEQYF | TGCGCCAGCAGTGGACCTATAAACTACGAGCAGTACTTC
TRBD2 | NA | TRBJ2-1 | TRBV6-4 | CASSQGLENNEQFF | TGTGCCAGCAGCCAGGGACTAGAAAACAATGAGCAGTTCTTC
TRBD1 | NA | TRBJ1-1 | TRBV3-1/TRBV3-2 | CASSPGQGTEAFF | TGTGCCAGCAGCCCCGGACAGGGGACTGAAGCTTTCTTT
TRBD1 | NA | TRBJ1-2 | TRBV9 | CASSVAAGGVYGYTF | TGTGCCAGCAGCGTAGCGGCAGGGGGCGTCTATGGCTACACCTTC
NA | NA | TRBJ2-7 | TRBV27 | CASSLGQSGPYEQYF | TGTGCCAGCAGTCTTGGACAGAGCGGCCCCTACGAGCAGTACTTC
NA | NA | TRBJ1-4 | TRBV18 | CASSPPSGTQGDKKLFF | TGTGCCAGCTCACCACCAAGTGGAACACAGGGAGATAAAAAACTGTTTTTT
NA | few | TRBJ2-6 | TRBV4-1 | CASSQAPGTGANVLTF | TGCGCCAGCAGCCAAGCCCCAGGGACTGGGGCCAACGTCCTGACTTTC
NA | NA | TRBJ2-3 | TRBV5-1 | CASSLEPITDTQYF | TGCGCCAGCAGCTTGGAGCCTATCACAGATACGCAGTATTTT
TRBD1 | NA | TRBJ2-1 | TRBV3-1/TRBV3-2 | CASSHQGQGVEQFF | TGTGCCAGCAGCCATCAAGGACAGGGGGTTGAGCAGTTCTTC
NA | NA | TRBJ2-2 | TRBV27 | CASSLWGPGETGELFF | TGTGCCAGCAGTTTATGGGGCCCCGGGGAGACCGGGGAGCTGTTTTTT
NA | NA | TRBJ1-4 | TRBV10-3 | CAISEQIGEKLFF | TGTGCCATCAGTGAACAGATCGGGGAAAAACTGTTTTTT
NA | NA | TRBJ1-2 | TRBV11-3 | CASSEMDFRGLLNGYTF | TGTGCCAGCAGCGAAATGGACTTCAGGGGTTTACTTAATGGCTACACCTTC
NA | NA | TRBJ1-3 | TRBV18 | CASSPPRAGNTIYF | TGTGCCAGCTCACCTCCCAGGGCTGGAAACACCATATATTTT
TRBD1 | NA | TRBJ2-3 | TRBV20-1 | CSASFRQGEDTQYF | TGCAGTGCTAGTTTTCGACAGGGGGAAGATACGCAGTATTTT
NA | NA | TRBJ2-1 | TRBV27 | CASSSLAGSYNEQFF | TGTGCCAGCAGTTCACTAGCAGGCTCCTACAATGAGCAGTTCTTC
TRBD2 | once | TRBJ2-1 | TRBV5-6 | CASSQLAGDNEQFF | TGTGCCAGCAGCCAGCTAGCGGGGGACAATGAGCAGTTCTTC
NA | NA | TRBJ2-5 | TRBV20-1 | CSAGEETQYF | TGCAGTGCTGGAGAAGAGACCCAGTACTTC
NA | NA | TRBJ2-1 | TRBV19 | CASSIQGTSNEQFF | TGTGCCAGTAGTATCCAGGGAACAAGCAATGAGCAGTTCTTC
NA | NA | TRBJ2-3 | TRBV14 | CASSLGLGTDTQYF | TGTGCCAGCAGCCTAGGGTTAGGCACAGATACGCAGTATTTT
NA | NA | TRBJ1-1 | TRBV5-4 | CASSTGPRENTEAFF | TGTGCCAGCAGCACGGGGCCACGGGAGAACACTGAAGCTTTCTTT
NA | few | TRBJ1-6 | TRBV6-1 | CASSQDKQGWGSPLHF | TGTGCCAGCAGTCAAGACAAACAGGGATGGGGGTCACCCCTCCACTTT